The rows below give T cell receptor beta chains drawn from one sample of a study of metastatic and nonmetastatic thyroid tumors. TCRdb recomputed clones from the PCR reads via MiXCR. The repertoire holds over 15,000 clones, less than 40% seen once, with roughly a sixth in the top ten. The sequencing sample was made of tumor tissue. The source of these receptors is a female donor with papillary thyroid cancer or a benign thyroid nodule (not recorded which). Some clones in this sample may be carry-over from other donors' samples. The CDR3 runs from the conserved cysteine through the conserved F or W. D genes are given only for firm matches. The listing skips clone size in some rows; elsewhere it reads once, few, many or a size class.

j_call | d_call | clone_size | v_call | cdr3_nt | cdr3_aa
TRBJ2-3 | TRBD1 | NA | TRBV6-1 | TGTGCCAGCAGTGAAAGTCAGGGGGTGGATACGCAGTATTTT | CASSESQGVDTQYF
TRBJ2-7 | NA | medium-sized | TRBV11-2 | TGTGCCAGCAGCCCCGGGAGCTCCTACGAGCAGTACTTC | CASSPGSSYEQYF
TRBJ1-2 | NA | NA | TRBV11-2 | TGTGCCAGCAGCTTAGATCAGGGAGGGCTCTATGGCTACACCTTC | CASSLDQGGLYGYTF
TRBJ1-2 | TRBD1 | NA | TRBV20-1 | TGCAGTGCTACTAGACAGGGGGCAAGTGTCTATGGCTACACCTTC | CSATRQGASVYGYTF
TRBJ1-5 | NA | few | TRBV27 | TGTGCCAGCAGTTCCCGACAAGAAATGAAGCCCCAGCATTTT | CASSSRQEMKPQHF
TRBJ2-7 | NA | few | TRBV12-3/TRBV12-4 | TGTGCCAGCAGCCGGGGGGGGGACAGGGACAAGTACTTC | CASSRGGDRDKYF
TRBJ2-1 | NA | NA | TRBV19 | TGTGCCAGCCACCGTGGGGGGACGATCTCCTACAATGAGCAGTTCTTC | CASHRGGTISYNEQFF
TRBJ2-2 | TRBD2 | NA | TRBV7-3 | TGTGCCAGCAGCCCCGCCGGACTAGCAAGTTCCGGGGAGCTGTTTTTT | CASSPAGLASSGELFF
TRBJ2-2 | NA | medium-sized | TRBV5-1 | TGCGCCAGCAGCTTGGTTGGCGGGTCGGTCGGGGAGCTGTTTTTT | CASSLVGGSVGELFF
TRBJ1-2 | NA | few | TRBV6-1 | TGTGCCAGCAGGGGGGCGACAATCGGAGGTGGTGGCTACACCTTC | CASRGATIGGGGYTF
TRBJ2-7 | TRBD2 | NA | TRBV7-9 | TGTGCCAGCAGCCTGCTAGCGGCTGCAGGGGAGCAGTACTTC | CASSLLAAAGEQYF
TRBJ2-3 | TRBD2 | few | TRBV2 | TGTGCCAGCAGTTCTAGCGGGAGCTCCACAGATACGCAGTATTTT | CASSSSGSSTDTQYF
TRBJ2-5 | NA | many | TRBV11-3 | TGTGCCAGCAGCTTAGATCGGGCAGGGAGCAAGACCCAGTACTTC | CASSLDRAGSKTQYF
TRBJ2-7 | NA | NA | TRBV4-2 | TGTGCCAGCAGCCAAGAGGGGGGAGAGGGCTACGAGCAGTACTTC | CASSQEGGEGYEQYF
TRBJ1-3 | TRBD1 | NA | TRBV3-1 | TGTGCCAGCAGCCAACAGGGGGCTGGAAACACCATATATTTT | CASSQQGAGNTIYF
TRBJ1-5 | NA | NA | TRBV28 | TGTGCCAGCAGAGAATTCAGCAATCAGCCCCAGCATTTT | CASREFSNQPQHF
TRBJ1-1 | NA | NA | TRBV9 | TGTGCCAGCAGCGTAGCTCGGGGCACTGAAGCTTTCTTT | CASSVARGTEAFF
TRBJ2-7 | NA | NA | TRBV7-9 | TGTGCCAGCAGCTTTCCCAGCGTGTACGAGCAGTACTTC | CASSFPSVYEQYF
TRBJ2-7 | TRBD2 | NA | TRBV2 | TGTGCCAGCAGTGGGGGTAGCGGGAGGATCTACGAGCAGTACTTC | CASSGGSGRIYEQYF
TRBJ2-3 | TRBD2 | NA | TRBV7-6 | TGTGCTAGCAGCCCAGGCGCGGGAGGGCCGGGCGGGGTAGATACGCAGTATTTT | CASSPGAGGPGGVDTQYF
TRBJ1-5 | NA | medium-sized | TRBV5-1 | TGCGCCAGCAGCTTGGCCGGGGGTCAACAGCCCCAGCATTTT | CASSLAGGQQPQHF
TRBJ2-7 | TRBD2 | few | TRBV2 | TGTGCCAGCAGTGAGCTGGCTAGCGGGATGGACGAGCAGTACTTC | CASSELASGMDEQYF
TRBJ2-1 | TRBD1 | NA | TRBV4-3 | TGCGCCAGCAGCTCATGGGGGACAGGGACCTACAATGATCAGTTCTTC | CASSSWGTGTYNDQFF
TRBJ2-7 | TRBD2 | few | TRBV6-2/TRBV6-3 | TGTGCCACCCAGAGCCTTGGGGGGAGGGTCTACGAGCAGTACTTC | CATQSLGGRVYEQYF
TRBJ1-2 | TRBD1 | NA | TRBV6-1 | TGTGCCAGCAGTGATAGGGACAGGGCTATTGTAAGCTACACCTTC | CASSDRDRAIVSYTF
TRBJ1-2 | NA | many | TRBV3-1 | TGTGCCAGCAGCAACAGGGTTGGAGGCTACACCTTC | CASSNRVGGYTF
TRBJ2-7 | NA | NA | TRBV12-3/TRBV12-4 | NA | CASILGLIGRGTYEQYF
TRBJ2-7 | NA | NA | TRBV7-2 | TGTGCCAGCATCCAATTAGCGGCATCCTACGAGCAATACTTC | CASIQLAASYEQYF
TRBJ2-6 | NA | medium-sized | TRBV2 | TGTGCCAGCACAGAGGAGAGGGCCAACGTCCTGACTTTC | CASTEERANVLTF
TRBJ1-1 | NA | NA | TRBV7-9 | TGTGCCAGCAGCTTTGGGCGGAACACTGAAGCTTTCTTT | CASSFGRNTEAFF
TRBJ2-1 | NA | few | TRBV6-1 | TGTGCCAGCGGACTTTTGTACAATGAGCAGTTCTTC | CASGLLYNEQFF
TRBJ2-7 | NA | NA | TRBV27 | TGTGCCAGCAGTTTATCGGGAACAGGGGGAGGGGTCTACGAGCAGTACTTC | CASSLSGTGGGVYEQYF
TRBJ2-7 | NA | NA | TRBV18 | TGTGCCAGCTCACCCAGGGCCCCAATCTACGAGCAGTACTTC | CASSPRAPIYEQYF